Below, 8 T cell receptor beta chains from the same sample are listed, as sequenced in a study of shared clonotypes between healthy human individuals. Some clones are missing from TCRdb's copy, which holds only in-frame ones; the method was immunoSEQ multiplex PCR. The sample lists about 470,000 clones; more than 75% were seen once. The specimen sequenced was PBMCs. These receptors were collected from a middle-aged woman in good health. Some clones in this sample may be carry-over from other donors' samples.

V gene TRBV15 combines with J gene TRBJ2-7; TRBD1 is a possible D gene (5 bases). In germline, CDR1 is LNHNV, CDR2 YYDKDF (reference sequence). The CDR3 consists of 15 residues. V was trimmed by 0 bases and J by 1 base, leaving 10 bases between them. DNA of the CDR3: TGTGCCACCAGCAGAGATTTTCAGGGTTCCTACGAGCAGTACTTC. It yields the protein CATSRDFQGSYEQYF.

The rearrangement joins TRBV2 to TRBJ2-5, with D perhaps matching TRBD2 (6 bases). CDR3 length: 13 amino acids. Germline lookup yields CDR1 SNHLY and CDR2 FYNNEI. V was trimmed by 4 bases and J by 5 bases, leaving 11 bases between them. This CDR3 reads CASSGVAGETQYF. The CDR3, as DNA: TGTGCCAGCAGTGGAGTTGCGGGGGAGACCCAGTACTTC. The variable domain in full, completed from reference TRBV2 and TRBJ2-5, reads EPEVTQTPSHQVTQMGQEVILRCVPISNHLYFYWYRQILGQKVEFLVSFYNNEISEKSEIFDDQFSVERPDGSNFTLKIRSTKLEDSAMYFCASSGVAGETQYFGPGTRLLVL.

This chain connects TRBV7-2 to TRBJ2-1; TRBD2 agrees at 15 bases. In germline, CDR1 is SGHTA, CDR2 FQGNSA. With V trimmed by 5 bases and J by 7 bases, 9 bases remained unmatched. CDR3 size: 17 residues. The DNA of the CDR3 is TGTGCCAGCAGCCACCAGTCGGGGACTAGCGGGAGGAATGAGCAGTTCTTC. Translation: CASSHQSGTSGRNEQFF.

The chain joins TRBV19 to TRBJ2-1, with no clear D. Germline V gives CDR1 LNHDA, CDR2 SQIVND (reference sequence). The V end lost 3 bases, the J end lost 4 bases, and 13 bases lay between the germline ends. This CDR3 contains 15 residues. The CDR3 nucleotides are TGTGCCAGTAGTATCACAGCTATCGGGTACAATGAGCAGTTCTTC. This sequence encodes CASSITAIGYNEQFF.

The CDR3 spells CASSAGGAGEQYF. DNA of the CDR3: TGTGCCAGCTCTGCCGGGGGTGCGGGGGAGCAGTACTTC. This chain uses TRBV28 with TRBJ2-7; D is perhaps TRBD2 (6 bases). This CDR3 is 13 amino acids long. Trimming cost V 8 bases and J 7 bases, with 18 bases left between them. Germline V lookup: CDR1 MDHEN, CDR2 SYDVKM. The full variable domain, in which reference TRBV28 and TRBJ2-7 provide the parts outside the CDR3, is DVKVTQSSRYLVKRTGEKVFLECVQDMDHENMFWYRQDPGLGLRLIYFSYDVKMKEKGDIPEGYSVSREKKERFSLILESASTNQTSMYLCASSAGGAGEQYFGPGTRLTVT.

The chain joins TRBV30 to TRBJ1-5; the match to TRBD1 covers 12 bases. This CDR3 comprises 13 residues. In germline, CDR1 is GTSNPN, CDR2 SVGIG (reference sequence). V gave up 5 bases and J gave up 7 bases; unmatched junction bases: 3. In nucleotides, the CDR3 is TGTGCCTGGGGGACAGGGGGCCAACAGCCCCAGCATTTT. Protein sequence: CAWGTGGQQPQHF.

This chain connects TRBV7-8 to TRBJ1-2; unclear D gene. V dropped 0 bases and J dropped 2 bases, with 7 bases sitting between them. Germline V gene data show CDR1 as SGHVS and CDR2 as FQNEAQ. CDR3 length equals 14 residues. CDR3 loop: CASSLAIGNYGYTF. In DNA, the CDR3 is TGTGCCAGCAGCTTAGCTATAGGGAACTATGGCTACACCTTC.

This clone was counted once. CDR3 sequence: CASSVRNSGGRGTDTQYF. CDR3 coding DNA: TGTGCCAGCAGCGTACGCAACAGTGGGGGTAGGGGCACAGATACGCAGTATTTT. The rearrangement uses TRBV9 and TRBJ2-3; D is possibly TRBD1 or TRBD2 (5 bases each). The length of the CDR3 is 18 residues. Germline CDR1 is SGDLS and CDR2 is YYNGEE. V lost 1 base and J 1 base, leaving 19 bases between the germline ends. Full variable domain (outside the CDR3, taken from reference TRBV9 and TRBJ2-3): DSGVTQTPKHLITATGQRVTLRCSPRSGDLSVYWYQQSLDQGLQFLIQYYNGEERAKGNILERFSAQQFPDLHSELNLSSLELGDSALYFCASSVRNSGGRGTDTQYFGPGTRLTVL.